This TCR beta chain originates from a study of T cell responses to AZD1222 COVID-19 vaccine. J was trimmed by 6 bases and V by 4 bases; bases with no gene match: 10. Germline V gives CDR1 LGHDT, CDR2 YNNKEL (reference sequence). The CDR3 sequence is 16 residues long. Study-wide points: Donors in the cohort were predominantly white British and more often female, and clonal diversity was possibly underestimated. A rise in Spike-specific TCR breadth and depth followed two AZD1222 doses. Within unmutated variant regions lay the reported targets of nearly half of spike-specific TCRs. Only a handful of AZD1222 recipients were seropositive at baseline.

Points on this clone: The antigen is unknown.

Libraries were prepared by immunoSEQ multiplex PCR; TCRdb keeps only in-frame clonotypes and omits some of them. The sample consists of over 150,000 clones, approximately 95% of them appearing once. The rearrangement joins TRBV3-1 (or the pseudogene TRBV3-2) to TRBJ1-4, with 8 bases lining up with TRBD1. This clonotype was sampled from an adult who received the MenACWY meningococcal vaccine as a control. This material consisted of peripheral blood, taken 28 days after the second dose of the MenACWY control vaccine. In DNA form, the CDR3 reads TGTGCCAGCAGCCCGCCGAAGGCAGGGGGCTATGAAAAACTGTTTTTT. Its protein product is CASSPPKAGGYEKLFF.